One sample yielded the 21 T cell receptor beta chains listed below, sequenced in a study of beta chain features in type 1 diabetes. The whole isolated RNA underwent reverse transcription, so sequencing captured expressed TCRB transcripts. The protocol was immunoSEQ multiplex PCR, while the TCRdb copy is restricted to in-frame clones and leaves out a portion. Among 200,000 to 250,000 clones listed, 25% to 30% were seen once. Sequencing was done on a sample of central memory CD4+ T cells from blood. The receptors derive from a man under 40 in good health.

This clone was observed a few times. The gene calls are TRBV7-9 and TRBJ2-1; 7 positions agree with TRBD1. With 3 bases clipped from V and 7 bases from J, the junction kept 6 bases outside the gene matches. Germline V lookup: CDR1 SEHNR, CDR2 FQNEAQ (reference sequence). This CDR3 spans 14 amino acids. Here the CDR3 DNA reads TGTGCCAGCAGCTTCAATGAGGGGGCAAATGAGCAGTTCTTC. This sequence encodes CASSFNEGANEQFF.

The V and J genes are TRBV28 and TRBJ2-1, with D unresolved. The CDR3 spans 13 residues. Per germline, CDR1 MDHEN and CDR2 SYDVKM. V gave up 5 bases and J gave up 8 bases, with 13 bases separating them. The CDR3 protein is CASSPRNKDEQFF. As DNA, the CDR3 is TGTGCCAGCAGTCCCCGGAACAAGGATGAGCAGTTCTTC. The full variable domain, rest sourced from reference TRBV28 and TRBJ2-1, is DVKVTQSSRYLVKRTGEKVFLECVQDMDHENMFWYRQDPGLGLRLIYFSYDVKMKEKGDIPEGYSVSREKKERFSLILESASTNQTSMYLCASSPRNKDEQFFGPGTRLTVL.

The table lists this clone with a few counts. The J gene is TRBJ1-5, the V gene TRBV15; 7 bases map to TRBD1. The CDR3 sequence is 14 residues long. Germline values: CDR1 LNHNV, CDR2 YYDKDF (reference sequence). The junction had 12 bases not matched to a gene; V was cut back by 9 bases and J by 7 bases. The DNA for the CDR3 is TGTGCCACGTCCAAGACAGGGCAAGGGCAGCCCCAGCATTTT. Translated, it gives CATSKTGQGQPQHF.

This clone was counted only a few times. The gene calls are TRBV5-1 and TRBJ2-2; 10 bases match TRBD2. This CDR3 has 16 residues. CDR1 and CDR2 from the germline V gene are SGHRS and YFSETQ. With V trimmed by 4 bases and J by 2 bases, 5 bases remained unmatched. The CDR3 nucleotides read TGCGCCAGCAGCCCAACTAGCGGGGCAAACACCGGGGAGCTGTTTTTT. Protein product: CASSPTSGANTGELFF.

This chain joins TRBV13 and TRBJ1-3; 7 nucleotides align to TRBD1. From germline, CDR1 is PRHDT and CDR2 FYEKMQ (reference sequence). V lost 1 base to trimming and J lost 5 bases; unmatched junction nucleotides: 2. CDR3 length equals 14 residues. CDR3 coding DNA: TGTGCCAGCAGCTTAGCGGGACAGAGAAACACCATATATTTT. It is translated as CASSLAGQRNTIYF.

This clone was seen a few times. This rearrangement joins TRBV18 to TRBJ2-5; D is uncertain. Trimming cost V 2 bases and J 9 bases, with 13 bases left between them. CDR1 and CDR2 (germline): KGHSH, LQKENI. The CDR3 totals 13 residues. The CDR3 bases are TGTGCCAGCTCACCATTGGGTCCCGAGGCCCAGTACTTC. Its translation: CASSPLGPEAQYF.

The CDR3 loop is CASSQDWAGEQYF. CDR3 in DNA: TGCGCCAGCAGCCAAGATTGGGCTGGCGAGCAGTACTTC. The V call is TRBV4-3, the J call TRBJ2-7, with D unresolved. The V end lost 0 bases, the J end lost 6 bases, and 9 bases lay between the germline ends. This CDR3 is built from 13 residues. The V gene's germline CDR1 is LGHNA and CDR2 YSLEER.

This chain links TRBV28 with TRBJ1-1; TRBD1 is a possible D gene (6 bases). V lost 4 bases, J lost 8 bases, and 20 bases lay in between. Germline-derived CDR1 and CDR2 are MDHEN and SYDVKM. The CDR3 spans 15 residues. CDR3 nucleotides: TGTGCCAGCAGTTCGAAGGGGGAGGGCAGGTCAGAAGCTTTCTTT. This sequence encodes CASSSKGEGRSEAFF.

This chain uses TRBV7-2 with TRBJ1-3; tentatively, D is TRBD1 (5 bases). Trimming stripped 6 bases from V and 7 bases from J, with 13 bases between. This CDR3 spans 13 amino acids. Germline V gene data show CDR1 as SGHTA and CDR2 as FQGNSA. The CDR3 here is CASRGGTTNTIYF. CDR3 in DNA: TGTGCCAGCAGGGGCGGGACTACGAACACCATATATTTT. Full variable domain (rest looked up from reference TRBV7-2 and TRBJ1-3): GAGVSQSPSNKVTEKGKDVELRCDPISGHTALYWYRQSLGQGLEFLIYFQGNSAPDKSGLPSDRFSAERTGGSVSTLTIQRTQQEDSAVYLCASRGGTTNTIYFGEGSWLTVV.

CDR3 in DNA: TGTGCCAGCCGACAGGGTCGGGACGAGCAGTACTTC. It codes for CASRQGRDEQYF. This sequence joins TRBV27 and TRBJ2-7; 7 bases align to TRBD1. The CDR3 totals 12 residues. The germline V gene has CDR1 MNHEY and CDR2 SMNVEV (reference sequence). With V trimmed by 8 bases and J by 5 bases, 6 bases remained unmatched.

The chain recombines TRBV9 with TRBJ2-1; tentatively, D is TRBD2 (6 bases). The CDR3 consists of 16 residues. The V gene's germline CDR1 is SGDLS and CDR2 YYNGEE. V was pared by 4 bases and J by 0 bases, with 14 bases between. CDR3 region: CASSFQEGSSYNEQFF. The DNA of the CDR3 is TGTGCCAGCAGCTTCCAGGAGGGGAGCTCCTACAATGAGCAGTTCTTC.

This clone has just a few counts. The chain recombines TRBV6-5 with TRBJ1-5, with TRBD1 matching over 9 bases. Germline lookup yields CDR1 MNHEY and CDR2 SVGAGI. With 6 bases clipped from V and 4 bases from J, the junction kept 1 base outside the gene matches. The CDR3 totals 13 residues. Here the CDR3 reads CASSGTGNQPQHF. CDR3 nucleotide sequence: TGTGCCAGCAGCGGGACAGGGAATCAGCCCCAGCATTTT.

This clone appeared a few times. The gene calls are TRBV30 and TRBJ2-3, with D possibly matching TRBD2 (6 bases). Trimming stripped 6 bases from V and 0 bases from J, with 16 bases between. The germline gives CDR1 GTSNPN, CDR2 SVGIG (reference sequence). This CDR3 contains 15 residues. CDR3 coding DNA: TGTGCCTGCCTTCTCTCCGGGACTAGCACAGATACGCAGTATTTT. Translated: CACLLSGTSTDTQYF.

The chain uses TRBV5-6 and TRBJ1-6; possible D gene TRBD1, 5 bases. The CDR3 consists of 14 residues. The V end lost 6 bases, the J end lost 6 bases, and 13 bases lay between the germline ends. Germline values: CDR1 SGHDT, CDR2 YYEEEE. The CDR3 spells CASTLTQGNSPLHF. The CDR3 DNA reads TGTGCCAGCACCCTGACGCAGGGTAATTCACCCCTCCACTTT.

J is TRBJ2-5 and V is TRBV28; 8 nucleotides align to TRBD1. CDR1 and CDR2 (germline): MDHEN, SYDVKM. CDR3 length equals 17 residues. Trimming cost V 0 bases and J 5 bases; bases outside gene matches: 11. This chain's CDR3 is CASSLWARGRPAETQYF. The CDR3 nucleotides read TGTGCCAGCAGTTTATGGGCCAGGGGGCGTCCGGCGGAGACCCAGTACTTC.

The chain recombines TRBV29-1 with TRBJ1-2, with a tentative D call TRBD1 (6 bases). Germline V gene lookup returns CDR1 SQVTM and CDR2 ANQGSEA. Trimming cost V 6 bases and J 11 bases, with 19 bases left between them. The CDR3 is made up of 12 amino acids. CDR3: CSVGAGGPWYTF. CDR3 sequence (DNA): TGCAGCGTGGGGGCCGGGGGGCCCTGGTACACCTTC.

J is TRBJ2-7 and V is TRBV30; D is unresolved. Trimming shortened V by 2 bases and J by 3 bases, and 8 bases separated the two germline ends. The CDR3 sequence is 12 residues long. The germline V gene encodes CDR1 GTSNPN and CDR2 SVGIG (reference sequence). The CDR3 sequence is CAWSRQHYEQYF. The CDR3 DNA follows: TGTGCCTGGAGTAGGCAGCACTACGAGCAGTACTTC.

The chain's CDR3 is CASSQDRGNSPLHF. The CDR3 DNA is TGTGCCAGCAGCCAAGATAGGGGGAATTCACCCCTCCACTTT. The V and J genes are TRBV14 and TRBJ1-6, with a weak D call TRBD1 (6 bases). Trimming stripped 0 bases from V and 7 bases from J, with 7 bases between. There are 14 residues in the CDR3. Germline V gives CDR1 SGHDN, CDR2 FVKESK.

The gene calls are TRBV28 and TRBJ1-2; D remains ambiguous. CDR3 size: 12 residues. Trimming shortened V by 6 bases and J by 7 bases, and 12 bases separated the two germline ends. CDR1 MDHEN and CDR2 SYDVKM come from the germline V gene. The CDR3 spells CASSLPFGGYTF. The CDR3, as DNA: TGTGCCAGCAGCCTTCCATTTGGTGGCTACACCTTC.

The CDR3 is CASSELSWDRGAADTQYF. As DNA, the CDR3 is TGTGCCAGCAGTGAATTGTCCTGGGACAGGGGAGCGGCAGATACGCAGTATTTT. The gene calls are TRBV25-1 and TRBJ2-3; TRBD1 agrees at 10 bases. Per the germline V gene, CDR1 is MGHDK and CDR2 is SYGVNS. The CDR3 spans 18 residues. V shed 1 base, J shed 4 bases, and the junction held 11 bases outside the gene matches.

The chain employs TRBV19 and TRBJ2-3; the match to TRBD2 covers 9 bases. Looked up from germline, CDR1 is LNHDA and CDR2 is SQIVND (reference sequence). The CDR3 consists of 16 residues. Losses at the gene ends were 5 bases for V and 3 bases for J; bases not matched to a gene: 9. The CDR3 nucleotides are TGTGCCAGTAGTTTTCTGGCGGGGGGGCGGACAGATACGCAGTATTTT. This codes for CASSFLAGGRTDTQYF.